A single sample gave rise to the 25 T cell receptor beta chains below, sequenced in a study of blood T cell repertoires in COVID-19. Some clones are missing from TCRdb's copy, which holds only in-frame ones; the method was immunoSEQ multiplex PCR. The sample records 35,000 to 40,000 clones, 84% being singletons. Specimen: peripheral blood. The receptors here all came from a man aged 50 or older with active or convalescent COVID-19.

The chain employs TRBV11-2 and TRBJ1-2; D may be TRBD1 (6 bases). V gave up 4 bases and J gave up 9 bases, with 12 bases separating them. The length of the CDR3 is 12 residues. Germline CDR1 is SGHAT and CDR2 is FQNNGV. CDR3 sequence reads: CASSSNRVSYTF. DNA of the CDR3: TGTGCCAGCAGCTCAAACAGGGTTAGCTACACCTTC. Based on the CDR3 plus reference TRBV11-2 and TRBJ1-2, the full variable domain is EAGVAQSPRYKIIEKRQSVAFWCNPISGHATLYWYQQILGQGPKLLIQFQNNGVVDDSQLPKDRFSAERLKGVDSTLKIQPAKLEDSAVYLCASSSNRVSYTFGSGTRLTVV.

The gene calls are TRBV6-5 and TRBJ2-3; TRBD2 matches at 11 bases. After removal of 7 bases from V and 7 bases from J, the junction contained 7 bases not matched to a gene. Germline V gene lookup returns CDR1 MNHEY and CDR2 SVGAGI. The CDR3 is 14 residues long. CDR3 region: CASTRSGGANTQYF. The CDR3 bases are TGTGCCAGCACCCGTAGCGGGGGGGCGAATACGCAGTATTTT.

The J gene is TRBJ2-1, the V gene TRBV29-1, with TRBD1 matching 7 bases. The CDR3 extends over 14 amino acids. Trimming at V came to 2 bases and at J to 3 bases, leaving 4 bases not matched to a gene. Germline CDR1 SQVTM, CDR2 ANQGSEA. CDR3: CSVEYRGSYNEQFF. The DNA for the CDR3 is TGCAGCGTTGAATACAGGGGAAGCTACAATGAGCAGTTCTTC.

For the CDR3, the DNA is TGTGCCACCAGCAGAGATCTCCGACAGGGTAGTTCCTACAATGAGCAGTTCTTC. Translating gives CATSRDLRQGSSYNEQFF. The chain joins TRBV15 to TRBJ2-1, with 7 positions matching TRBD1. Germline loops: CDR1 LNHNV, CDR2 YYDKDF (reference sequence). The CDR3 contains 18 residues. V was pared by 0 bases and J by 1 base, with 9 bases of the junction left unmatched.

The chain combines TRBV2 with TRBJ2-3; 11 positions agree with TRBD2. Germline-derived CDR1 and CDR2 are SNHLY and FYNNEI. The ends lost 1 base at V and 2 bases at J; junction bases unmatched: 2. The CDR3 spans 16 residues. As DNA, the CDR3 is TGTGCCAGCAGTGAAGAACTAGCGGGGGCCACAGATACGCAGTATTTT. Protein sequence: CASSEELAGATDTQYF.

The J gene is TRBJ2-1, the V gene TRBV7-3, with a tentative D call TRBD1 (6 bases). The germline CDR1 and CDR2 sequences are SGHTA and FQGTGA. With 2 bases removed from V and 4 bases from J, the gap between germline ends came to 18 bases. The CDR3 consists of 17 residues. Here the CDR3 DNA reads TGTGCCAGCAGCTTAGTTGCCAGCCAGGGGATTTACAATGAGCAGTTCTTC. Translating it yields CASSLVASQGIYNEQFF.

J is TRBJ1-2 and V is TRBV30; 7 bases match TRBD1. Germline V lookup: CDR1 GTSNPN, CDR2 SVGIG (reference sequence). V shed 5 bases, J shed 3 bases, and the junction held 6 bases outside the gene matches. The CDR3 runs to 13 residues. CDR3 DNA: TGTGCCTGGGACAGGGCTGGATACTATGGCTACACCTTC. This encodes CAWDRAGYYGYTF.

The chain uses TRBV11-3 and TRBJ1-1, with 9 positions matching TRBD1. The CDR3 is 15 residues long. In germline, CDR1 is SGHNT, CDR2 YENEEA. Trimming cost V 0 bases and J 5 bases; bases outside gene matches: 4. The chain's CDR3 is CASSLDGTGRTEAFF. In nucleotides, the CDR3 is TGTGCCAGCAGCTTAGATGGGACAGGGAGGACTGAAGCTTTCTTT.

The CDR3 sequence is CASSKETYSNQPQHF. CDR3 DNA sequence: TGTGCCAGCAGCAAAGAAACATATAGCAATCAGCCCCAGCATTTT. The chain joins TRBV21-1 to TRBJ1-5; TRBD1 was called by the table and not checked on the DNA. TRBV21-1 is classified as a pseudogene. CDR3 length equals 15 residues.

This chain links TRBV4-2 with TRBJ1-5; D is unresolved. There are 16 residues in the CDR3. The V end was cut by 0 bases, the J end by 0 bases, with 9 bases between. The germline CDR1 and CDR2 sequences are LGHNA and YNFKEQ. Here the CDR3 reads CASSQEGSSSNQPQHF. The DNA for the CDR3 is TGTGCCAGCAGCCAAGAGGGGAGTAGTAGCAATCAGCCCCAGCATTTT.

This sequence joins TRBV7-8 and TRBJ1-1; D might be TRBD1 (6 bases). V lost 5 bases and J 7 bases, leaving 11 bases between the germline ends. The germline V gene has CDR1 SGHVS and CDR2 FQNEAQ. This CDR3 has 12 residues. The CDR3 is CASSLTGSEAFF. The CDR3 DNA reads TGTGCCAGCAGCCTAACAGGGAGTGAAGCTTTCTTT.

V and J are TRBV5-4 and TRBJ1-5; 7 bases are a match to TRBD1. Germline CDR1 is SGHNT and CDR2 is YYREEE (reference sequence). The CDR3 spans 16 residues. Trimming removed 0 bases from V and 11 bases from J; junction bases left unmatched: 14. The CDR3 protein is CASSLGPGQRLTAQHF. The CDR3 DNA sequence: TGTGCCAGCAGCTTGGGACCGGGACAGCGTTTGACGGCCCAGCATTTT. Complete variable domain (other parts from reference TRBV5-4 and TRBJ1-5): ETGVTQSPTHLIKTRGQQVTLRCSSQSGHNTVSWYQQALGQGPQFIFQYYREEENGRGNFPPRFSGLQFPNYSSELNVNALELDDSALYLCASSLGPGQRLTAQHFGDGTRLSIL.

This clone was seen more than once but under ten times. This rearrangement joins TRBV6-5 to TRBJ1-6; D uncertain. CDR1 MNHEY and CDR2 SVGAGI come from the germline V gene. CDR3 size: 12 residues. The ends were cut back, 3 bases at V and 7 bases at J, with 4 bases in the middle. The CDR3 loop reads CASSYPNSPLHF. CDR3 DNA sequence: TGTGCCAGCAGTTATCCAAATTCACCCCTCCACTTT.

V is TRBV10-2 and J is TRBJ2-7, with a tentative D call TRBD1 (6 bases). CDR3 length equals 13 residues. Trimming cost V 4 bases and J 2 bases, with 9 bases left between them. Looked up from germline, CDR1 is WSHSY and CDR2 is SAAADI. DNA of the CDR3: TGCGCCAGCAGTGGGGGACAAACCTACGAGCAGTACTTC. Residues: CASSGGQTYEQYF.

CDR3 coding DNA: TGTGCCAGCAGCTTCGGGACAGCGAATTCACCCCTCCACTTT. Amino acid sequence: CASSFGTANSPLHF. This sequence joins TRBV7-9 and TRBJ1-6; 7 nucleotides match TRBD1. Trimming at V came to 3 bases and at J to 7 bases, leaving 3 bases not matched to a gene. Germline lookup yields CDR1 SEHNR and CDR2 FQNEAQ (reference sequence). CDR3 length: 14 amino acids.

This clone came up once. The chain carries TRBV4-1 and TRBJ1-4; D unclear. The CDR3 sequence is 13 residues long. V shed 2 bases and J shed 5 bases, with 6 bases lying between them. Per germline, CDR1 MGHRA and CDR2 YSYEKL. CDR3 amino acids: CASSQRENEKLFF. The CDR3 bases are TGCGCCAGCAGCCAACGGGAAAATGAAAAACTGTTTTTT.

The chain joins TRBV7-9 to TRBJ1-1; 8 positions match TRBD1. The length of the CDR3 is 16 residues. The V and J ends lost 2 bases and 3 bases, in that order; junction bases with no gene match: 8. Germline V gives CDR1 SEHNR, CDR2 FQNEAQ (reference sequence). The CDR3 DNA follows: TGTGCCAGCAGCTTACTCGACAGGGGTTTGCACACTGAAGCTTTCTTT. This translates into CASSLLDRGLHTEAFF.

The chain recombines TRBV7-6 with TRBJ2-2; 8 nucleotides match TRBD2. Unmatched junction bases numbered 3, after V lost 0 bases and J lost 0 bases. CDR1 and CDR2 (germline): SGHVS, FNYEAQ. The CDR3 loop spans 17 amino acids. The chain's CDR3 is CASSLAPGGTNTGELFF. The DNA for the CDR3 is TGTGCCAGCAGCTTAGCTCCGGGGGGGACGAACACCGGGGAGCTGTTTTTT. Using reference TRBV7-6 and TRBJ2-2 for the parts outside the CDR3, the full variable domain is GAGVSQSPRYKVTKRGQDVALRCDPISGHVSLYWYRQALGQGPEFLTYFNYEAQQDKSGLPNDRFSAERPEGSISTLTIQRTEQRDSAMYRCASSLAPGGTNTGELFFGEGSRLTVL.

This chain uses TRBV6-5 with TRBJ1-1; 7 bases agree with TRBD1. The CDR3 has 15 residues. J lost 7 bases, V lost 6 bases, and 14 bases had no gene match. The V gene's germline CDR1 is MNHEY and CDR2 SVGAGI. CDR3 bases: TGTGCCAGCAGGTCTTTCACAGGGGCCAACTTTGAAGCTTTCTTT. This translates into CASRSFTGANFEAFF.

J is TRBJ1-2 and V is TRBV7-2; D gene ambiguous. Trimming pared 5 bases from V and 3 bases from J, leaving 13 bases between. CDR3 length: 14 amino acids. The germline gives CDR1 SGHTA, CDR2 FQGNSA. CDR3 amino acids: CASSRLWLDYGYTF. The CDR3 DNA reads TGTGCCAGCAGCCGTCTTTGGCTAGACTATGGCTACACCTTC.

This clone was found a few times. The rearrangement uses TRBV2 and TRBJ2-5; the match to TRBD1 covers 8 bases. The CDR3 runs to 14 residues. Germline lookup yields CDR1 SNHLY and CDR2 FYNNEI. J was trimmed by 4 bases and V by 2 bases; bases with no gene match: 3. The CDR3 bases are TGTGCCAGCAGTGAACGGACAGGGTTAGAGACCCAGTACTTC. Translation: CASSERTGLETQYF.

This clone has only one observation. This sequence joins TRBV11-2 and TRBJ2-1; TRBD2 aligns across 8 bases. The CDR3 extends over 11 amino acids. Germline-derived CDR1 and CDR2 are SGHAT and FQNNGV. The ends lost 9 bases at V and 9 bases at J; junction bases unmatched: 4. CDR3 sequence reads: CASLAGGEQFF. DNA of the CDR3: TGTGCCAGTCTAGCGGGCGGTGAGCAGTTCTTC.

V usage is TRBV19 and J usage is TRBJ1-3; D is ambiguous. Trimming took 9 bases from V and 0 from J, leaving 12 bases between them. The length of the CDR3 is 14 residues. The germline V gene has CDR1 LNHDA and CDR2 SQIVND (reference sequence). This CDR3 is CASARGDSGNTIYF. In DNA form, the CDR3 reads TGTGCCAGCGCCCGCGGCGACTCTGGAAACACCATATATTTT.

The J gene is TRBJ1-5, the V gene TRBV6-1; TRBD1 might be the D (5 bases). V was shortened by 1 base and J by 0 bases, with 22 bases between the two germline ends. CDR1 is MNHNS, CDR2 SASEGT, per germline. The CDR3 has 20 amino acids. CDR3: CASSEVRRTTVVLSNQPQHF. Written as DNA, the CDR3 is TGTGCCAGCAGTGAAGTTCGGCGTACGACAGTGGTTCTTAGCAATCAGCCCCAGCATTTT.

The rearrangement joins TRBV28 to TRBJ2-7, with no clear D. The germline CDR1 and CDR2 sequences are MDHEN and SYDVKM. V was trimmed by 3 bases and J by 2 bases, leaving 8 bases between them. The CDR3 is made up of 13 amino acids. The CDR3 nucleotides are TGTGCCAGCAGTTTCTCAGATACCTACGAGCAGTACTTC. Translating it yields CASSFSDTYEQYF.